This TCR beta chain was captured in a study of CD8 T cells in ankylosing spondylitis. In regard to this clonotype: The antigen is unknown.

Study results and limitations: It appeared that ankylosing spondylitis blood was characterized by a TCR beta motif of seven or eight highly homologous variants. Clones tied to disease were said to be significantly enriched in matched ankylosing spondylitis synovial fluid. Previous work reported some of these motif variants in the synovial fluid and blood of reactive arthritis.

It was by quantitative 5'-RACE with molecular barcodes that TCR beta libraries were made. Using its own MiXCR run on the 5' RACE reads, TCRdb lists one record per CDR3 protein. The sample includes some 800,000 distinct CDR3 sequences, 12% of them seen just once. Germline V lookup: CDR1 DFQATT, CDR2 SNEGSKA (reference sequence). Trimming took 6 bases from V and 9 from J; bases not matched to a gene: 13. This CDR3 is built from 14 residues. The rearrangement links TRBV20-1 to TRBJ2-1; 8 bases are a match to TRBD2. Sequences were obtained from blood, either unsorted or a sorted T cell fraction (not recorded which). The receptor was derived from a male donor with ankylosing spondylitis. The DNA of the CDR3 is TGCAGTGCCCCCCACGGGAGGGCCTTGGGTGAGCAGTTCTTC. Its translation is CSAPHGRALGEQFF.